This TCR beta chain was recovered during a study of shared clonotypes between healthy human individuals. In the study overall: In total, the donors were a couple of women and a few men aged 18 to 49. General observations from the study: Clonotype sharing levels among donors were expected to vary with sequencing depth.

The genomic DNA of each subset was split evenly across several immunoSEQ plates. The data were produced by immunoSEQ multiplex PCR, yet TCRdb's version contains in-frame clones alone and is incomplete. The sample lists 2 million to 2.5 million clones; around 95% were seen once. The CDR3 totals 14 residues. Trimming shortened V by 4 bases and J by 2 bases, and 13 bases separated the two germline ends. For this clone: Its antigen remains unknown.

The sequence was obtained from a young man in good health. The material sequenced was naive CD4+ T cells sorted from blood. The subset denotes: CD45RA+ positively selected. V and J are TRBV5-3 and TRBJ2-7; no reliable D call. TRBV5-3 is recorded as an ORF, its role being uncertain. The CDR3, as DNA: TGTGCCAGAAGCCTTCAGGCCCTGACCTACGAGCAGTACTTC. The encoded protein is CARSLQALTYEQYF.